This TCR beta chain was identified in a study of tumor-infiltrating lymphocytes in primary liver carcinoma. Across the study: Aged between 30 and 69 years, the patients were men and women.

In its sample, this clonotype was seen many times. The researchers produced TCR beta cDNA from roughly 500 ng total RNA with a constant-region primer. Construction of TCR beta libraries relied on three successive nested multiplex PCR rounds employing slightly modified ARM-PCR. Rounds one and two of PCR, each of roughly 10 cycles, were primed with TRBV1-TRBV30 forward primers and a C-beta reverse primer. Each CDR3 protein is one row after TCRdb ran MiXCR on the multiplex PCR reads. Of approximately 210,000 distinct CDR3 sequences listed, about two thirds are singletons. This CDR3 spans 12 amino acids. Germline V gene lookup returns CDR1 SGHDN and CDR2 FVKESK. V dropped 3 bases and J dropped 5 bases, with 8 bases sitting between them. Germline DNA was also extracted, with blood RNA taken from unsorted whole blood.

Sequencing input: peripheral blood. The receptor was derived from a woman aged 55-70 years with primary liver carcinoma and hepatitis B virus infection. The chain joins TRBV14 to TRBJ2-7; unclear D gene. The DNA of the CDR3 is TGTGCCAGCAGCCAGGGTTTCCACGAGCAGTACTTC. Translation gives CASSQGFHEQYF.